One TCR beta chain is described in this entry. The sample belongs to a study of graft-versus-host responses after intestinal transplantation. With V trimmed by 4 bases and J by 2 bases, 8 bases remained unmatched. The CDR3 length is 15 residues. The V gene's germline CDR1 is ENHRY and CDR2 SYGVKD. Labeling with CFSE marked about 200,000 responder cells, which were plated with about 200,000 irradiated, violet-dye-labeled stimulator cells. Profiled with immunoSEQ multiplex PCR; TCRdb holds only in-frame clones, not every one. The table includes around 14,000 clones, more than 30% detected once. The TCR originated in a human patient who received an intestinal transplant. Sequences were derived from alloreactive CD8+ T cells from a mixed lymphocyte reaction culture, sampled before intestinal transplant. Regarding subset: CFSE-low proliferating T cells sorted from roughly six-day pre-transplant mixed lymphocyte reaction (GvH or HvG direction). This chain links TRBV10-3 with TRBJ2-7; 7 bases match TRBD2. CDR3 region: CAISGSGTQTYEQYF. The CDR3, as DNA: TGTGCCATCAGTGGAAGCGGGACCCAGACCTACGAGCAGTACTTC.